This record concerns one T cell receptor (beta chain) sequence. At least ten counts were recorded for this clonotype. Its antigen remains unidentified. Base quality data are lacking; no much larger clone is found one base away. The source of the sample is a study of early T cells in non-severe SARS-CoV-2 infection (dated by TCRdb to the early 2020s). Context from the whole study: Because TCR sequencing was done on bulk RNA from unsorted whole blood, the alpha and beta chains could not be paired.

Summary of the overall study and its limitations: VDJdb matching was skewed toward anti-spike CD8 responses and likely underestimated virus-specific expansions, missing private and CD4 specificities.

This was a case-control study nested in a cohort of healthcare workers in London, UK, who had nasopharyngeal swab PCR tests and blood samples taken every week. Healthcare workers were recruited during the week of the UK lockdown, between 23 and 31 March 2020, and followed weekly for up to about 15 weeks. Library preparation employed 5' RACE. The sequencer was a NextSeq 500. The TCR library protocol attached unique molecular identifiers to individual cDNA molecules to correct for sequencing error and PCR bias. Both TCR alpha and beta chains were sequenced, and tight co-correlation was observed between alpha and beta sequence abundances in each sample. Processing in the source paper ran as follows. Decombinator V4 was used to annotate the V gene, J gene and CDR3 of the TCR sequences. Expanded TCRs were defined as changing significantly between any two time points under a Poisson model with p below 0.0001. Abundances of TCRs were expressed as counts per million after normalisation to the total number of TCRs sequenced in each sample. TRAV1-2 paired with TRAJ12, TRAJ20 or TRAJ33 defined MAIT TCRs, while TRAV10 paired with TRAJ18 defined iNKT TCRs. VDJdb, accessed 1 November 2021, was searched for CMV, EBV and SARS-CoV-2 annotated TCRs, with TCRs annotated for multiple antigens excluded. TCRdb took the public reads, trimmed them with fastp at Q25, ran MiXCR for clone calling and kept in-frame beta chains. When rows share a CDR3 protein, they turn into one entry using the most common DNA and genes. None of the V and J calls come from the authors' own analysis; TCRdb made them. The sample table shows more than 40,000 distinct CDR3 sequences, and under 4.5% are seen once. Clones ranked in the top ten supply about 2.9% of the sample.

Taken from the germline V gene, the CDR1 and CDR2 loops are SGHRS and YFSETQ. Compared with germline, V lacks 3 bases and J lacks 2 bases; bases without a gene match: 7. The CDR3 spans 15 residues, from the cysteine through the phenylalanine. Left in the record is the CDR3 DNA by itself, 45 bases read in frame from the first base. Recombination connected TRBV5-1 to TRBJ1-1; TRBD1 fits 7 bases in the junction. Specimen: whole blood. This clonotype was obtained from an adult who was a healthcare worker with PCR-confirmed SARS-CoV-2 infection or an uninfected control (not recorded which). The sequenced DNA: TGCGCCAGCAGCTCGATACAGGGGCTCAACACTGAAGCTTTCTTT. Its protein is CASSSIQGLNTEAFF.